These 10 T cell receptor beta chains were sequenced from one sample in a study of identical twins (dated by TCRdb to 2016 to 2017). Libraries came from 5' RACE. TCRdb records Illumina HiSeq 2000 as the sequencer. TCRdb passed the public sequencing reads through fastp at Q25 and MiXCR, retaining productive beta sequences. Each entry is one CDR3 protein sequence, shown with its most common DNA and genes. This sample holds approximately 500,000 distinct CDR3 sequences; 20% to 25% were observed only once. Jointly, the top ten make up roughly 3% of the sample. These same records also appear under a second study, on T cells expressing NK-cell markers.

Sequenced: CD4+ T cells sorted from blood. These receptors all come from a woman between 18 and 30 years old in good health.

The rearrangement links TRBV12-3 or TRBV12-4 to TRBJ1-5, with no clear D. This CDR3 has 12 residues. Trimming shortened V by 3 bases and J by 6 bases, and 6 bases separated the two germline ends. The CDR3 DNA follows: TGTGCCAGCAGTTTTTCTGCTCAGCCCCAGCATTTT. Translating it yields CASSFSAQPQHF.

This sequence joins TRBV14 and TRBJ2-2, with D possibly being TRBD2 (7 bases). Germline V gene lookup returns CDR1 SGHDN and CDR2 FVKESK. The CDR3 is made up of 16 amino acids. V dropped 4 bases and J dropped 3 bases, with 15 bases sitting between them. In DNA, the CDR3 is TGTGCCAGCAGCCCTTGGGGGGGCCAATACACCGGGGAGCTGTTTTTT. Protein product: CASSPWGGQYTGELFF.

The chain uses TRBV12-3 or TRBV12-4 and TRBJ2-5; 7 positions agree with TRBD1. The CDR3 covers 15 residues. V lost 6 bases, J lost 4 bases, and 11 bases stayed unmatched. The CDR3: CASRRGPRGLETQYF. CDR3 bases: TGTGCCAGCAGAAGGGGGCCCCGGGGCCTAGAGACCCAGTACTTC.

The chain's CDR3 is CASSYSITESSYNEQFF. CDR3 bases: TGTGCCAGCAGTTACTCGATTACGGAGAGCTCCTACAATGAGCAGTTCTTC. This chain connects TRBV6-2 or TRBV6-3 to TRBJ2-1; D is uncertain. This CDR3 region has 17 residues. Germline CDR1 reads MNHEY; CDR2 reads SVGEGT. Between the trimmed V and J ends, which lost 0 bases and 0 bases, there was a span of 12 bases.

The J gene is TRBJ2-2, the V gene TRBV10-3; no firm D call. CDR1 ENHRY and CDR2 SYGVKD come from the germline V gene. The CDR3 totals 13 residues. V lost 3 bases and J 7 bases, leaving 9 bases between the germline ends. CDR3 loop: CAISDFELGELFF. The CDR3 DNA reads TGTGCCATCAGTGATTTTGAGCTCGGGGAGCTGTTTTTT.

The V call is TRBV6-2 or TRBV6-3, the J call TRBJ2-1; D not resolved. Per germline, CDR1 MNHEY and CDR2 SVGEGT. This CDR3 contains 13 residues. Trimming left V 0 bases short and J 4 bases short, with 4 bases between. CDR3 protein: CASSYSRYNEQFF. The DNA for the CDR3 is TGTGCCAGCAGTTACTCACGTTACAATGAGCAGTTCTTC.

V and J are TRBV20-1 and TRBJ2-7; 14 bases are shared with TRBD2. Unmatched junction bases numbered 9, after V lost 6 bases and J lost 5 bases. Germline V gives CDR1 DFQATT, CDR2 SNEGSKA (reference sequence). This CDR3 spans 15 amino acids. CDR3 residues: CSAPRPGLAGDEQYF. The CDR3 DNA is TGCAGTGCGCCAAGACCGGGACTAGCGGGGGACGAGCAGTACTTC.

This clonotype came up a few times. This chain's CDR3 is CASSLYRQGAKETQYF. For the CDR3, the DNA is TGTGCCAGCAGCTTATACCGACAGGGGGCTAAGGAGACCCAGTACTTC. The chain is built from TRBV5-5 and TRBJ2-5; 10 nucleotides match TRBD1. This CDR3 spans 16 amino acids. Germline assignment: CDR1 SGHKS and CDR2 YYEKEE (reference sequence). Trimming cost V 2 bases and J 5 bases; bases outside gene matches: 9.

The rearrangement uses TRBV20-1 and TRBJ2-7, with D perhaps TRBD1 or TRBD2 (5 bases each). Per the germline V gene, CDR1 is DFQATT and CDR2 is SNEGSKA (reference sequence). V lost 0 bases, J lost 7 bases, and 16 bases lay in between. The CDR3 sequence is 14 residues long. Written as DNA, the CDR3 is TGCAGTGCTAGAGATATTCCAGGGCCGGGGGAGCAGTACTTC. This codes for CSARDIPGPGEQYF.

This clonotype was counted ten times or more. The chain carries TRBV20-1 and TRBJ2-1; possible D gene TRBD2, 6 bases. V lost 1 base, J lost 6 bases, and 7 bases lay in between. Germline assignment: CDR1 DFQATT and CDR2 SNEGSKA (reference sequence). The CDR3 length is 12 residues. CDR3 coding DNA: TGCAGTGCTAGAGGACTAGGCAATGAGCAGTTCTTC. Its translation: CSARGLGNEQFF.